Listed below are T cell receptor beta chains from one sample, sequenced in a study of T cells after yellow fever vaccination. TCRdb processed the 5' RACE reads anew with MiXCR; each CDR3 protein has one entry. In the table there are under 400,000 distinct CDR3 sequences, under 15% of which are singletons. The sequences come from CD4+ T cells sorted from PBMCs, collected 15 days after the yellow fever booster vaccination. The source is a man aged 18 to 29 who received the YFV17D yellow fever vaccine. CDR3s include the opening cysteine and the closing phenylalanine or tryptophan. The D gene is left open where the match is weak. Not all rows give a size; the values are once, few, many and, for expanded clones, a class.

NA	TRBV6-2/TRBV6-3	NA	TRBJ1-5	CARGAGLNQPQLF	TGTGCCAGGGGGGCGGGATTGAATCAGCCCCAGCTTTTT
NA	TRBV10-3	TRBD1	TRBJ2-5	CAISRDRGVETQYF	TGTGCCATCAGTCGAGACAGGGGGGTAGAGACCCAGTACTTC
NA	TRBV9	NA	TRBJ1-1	CASNRIPVWNTEAFF	TGTGCCAGCAACCGTATCCCCGTCTGGAACACTGAAGCTTTCTTT
NA	TRBV9	NA	TRBJ2-2	CASSEAYGWDTGELFF	TGTGCCAGCAGCGAGGCCTATGGCTGGGACACCGGGGAGCTGTTTTTT
few	TRBV7-8	NA	TRBJ2-3	CASSWGGRGTDTQYF	TGTGCCAGCAGCTGGGGCGGGCGGGGAACAGATACGCAGTATTTT
NA	TRBV6-5	NA	TRBJ1-1	CASISILSMNTEAFF	TGTGCCAGCATATCGATCCTTTCCATGAACACTGAAGCTTTCTTT
few	TRBV14	TRBD1	TRBJ1-2	CATSFRDSRGYTF	TGTGCCACCTCCTTCCGGGACAGTCGGGGCTACACCTTC
NA	TRBV10-3	NA	TRBJ2-7	CAISDMYEQYF	TGTGCCATCAGTGATATGTACGAGCAGTACTTC
few	TRBV10-3	NA	TRBJ1-2	CAISGVLRGGSYGYTF	TGTGCCATCAGTGGGGTCCTACGGGGGGGCTCTTATGGCTACACCTTC
NA	TRBV18	TRBD1	TRBJ1-6	CASSPTGTVNSPLHF	TGTGCCAGCTCACCTACCGGGACAGTTAATTCACCCCTCCACTTT
many	TRBV9	TRBD2	TRBJ2-3	CASSVDQRGTDTQYF	TGTGCCAGCAGCGTAGATCAGCGGGGGACAGATACGCAGTATTTT
few	TRBV6-2/TRBV6-3	NA	TRBJ2-5	CATSRGGLIQETQYF	TGTGCCACCTCACGAGGGGGGCTAATCCAAGAGACCCAGTACTTC
NA	TRBV9	NA	TRBJ2-2	CASSGNYGNANTGELFF	TGTGCCAGCAGCGGGAATTATGGGAATGCGAACACCGGGGAGCTGTTTTTT
few	TRBV6-5	TRBD1	TRBJ2-3	CASSYGQGVGDTQYF	TGTGCCAGCAGTTACGGCCAGGGGGTAGGAGATACGCAGTATTTT
NA	TRBV27	NA	TRBJ2-1	CAASRGHRSYNEQFF	TGTGCAGCGAGTAGGGGACACCGCTCCTACAATGAGCAGTTCTTC
NA	TRBV5-1	NA	TRBJ2-5	CASSLAGQEETQYF	TGCGCCAGCAGCTTGGCCGGGCAGGAAGAGACCCAGTACTTC
once	TRBV7-9	NA	TRBJ2-3	CASATGWAQYF	TGTGCCAGCGCTACGGGGTGGGCGCAGTATTTT
NA	TRBV4-2	TRBD2	TRBJ2-1	CASSQDRKLAGDLGYNEQFF	TGTGCCAGCAGCCAAGATCGAAAACTAGCGGGGGATCTGGGTTACAATGAGCAGTTCTTC
NA	TRBV6-4	TRBD2	TRBJ2-3	CASRKHGGSGGPGDTQYF	TGTGCCAGCAGGAAGCATGGGGGTAGCGGGGGGCCCGGAGATACGCAGTATTTT
many	TRBV5-5	NA	TRBJ1-1	CASSLSYTEAFF	TGTGCCAGCAGCTTGTCTTACACTGAAGCTTTCTTT
NA	TRBV4-1	NA	TRBJ1-4	CASSRTGHEKLFF	TGCGCCAGCAGCCGTACGGGCCATGAAAAACTGTTTTTT
NA	TRBV20-1	NA	TRBJ2-7	CSARKDEQYF	TGCAGTGCTAGGAAAGACGAGCAGTACTTC
NA	TRBV4-2	TRBD1	TRBJ2-6	CASSLGTGDSGANVLTF	TGTGCCAGCAGCCTGGGGACAGGGGACTCTGGGGCCAACGTCCTGACTTTC
few	TRBV20-1	TRBD2	TRBJ2-1	CSASLAGASSSYNEQFF	TGCAGTGCTAGTCTAGCGGGGGCGAGCAGCTCCTACAATGAGCAGTTCTTC
few	TRBV12-3/TRBV12-4	TRBD2	TRBJ2-5	CASRRSGGAGEETQYF	TGTGCCAGCAGGAGGAGCGGGGGGGCAGGGGAAGAGACCCAGTACTTC
few	TRBV6-1	NA	TRBJ2-3	CASIRVDGGSTDTQYF	TGTGCCAGCATTCGAGTTGACGGGGGATCCACAGATACGCAGTATTTT
NA	TRBV27	NA	TRBJ1-1	CASSFTGQTEAFF	TGTGCCAGCAGTTTCACGGGGCAGACTGAAGCTTTCTTT
NA	TRBV4-3	NA	TRBJ1-3	CASSLGESSGNTIYF	TGCGCCAGCAGCCTTGGGGAGAGCTCTGGAAACACCATATATTTT
many	TRBV6-2/TRBV6-3	NA	TRBJ1-2	CASSYWGNYGYTF	TGTGCCAGCAGTTACTGGGGGAACTATGGCTACACCTTC
NA	TRBV5-5	TRBD1	TRBJ2-6	CASSMTGTVNSGANVLTF	TGTGCCAGCAGCATGACCGGGACAGTAAACTCTGGGGCCAACGTCCTGACTTTC
NA	TRBV12-3/TRBV12-4	NA	TRBJ2-5	CASSLRQGYQETQYF	TGTGCCAGCAGTTTAAGGCAGGGGTACCAAGAGACCCAGTACTTC
few	TRBV7-9	TRBD1	TRBJ2-3	CASSSLLRGRTDTQYF	TGTGCCAGCAGCTCGCTTCTCAGGGGGCGCACAGATACGCAGTATTTT
NA	TRBV7-2	NA	TRBJ2-2	CASSRSGAAGELFF	TGTGCCAGCAGCCGCTCGGGGGCGGCCGGGGAGCTGTTTTTT
few	TRBV27	TRBD1	TRBJ1-5	CASSFKGVRQGGNQPQHF	TGTGCCAGCAGTTTTAAGGGGGTCAGACAGGGCGGCAATCAGCCCCAGCATTTT
many	TRBV2	NA	TRBJ1-1	CASSSGFGEAFF	TGTGCCAGCAGCAGCGGGTTCGGTGAAGCTTTCTTT
few	TRBV2	NA	TRBJ1-1	CASSDKGGDTEAFF	TGTGCCAGCAGTGATAAAGGGGGAGACACTGAAGCTTTCTTT
few	TRBV6-5	NA	TRBJ1-2	CASKGRGNYGYTF	TGTGCCAGCAAAGGCAGGGGAAACTATGGCTACACCTTC
many	TRBV7-2	NA	TRBJ2-2	CASSLAPPGELFF	TGTGCCAGCAGCTTAGCGCCCCCCGGGGAGCTGTTTTTT
few	TRBV7-9	NA	TRBJ1-1	CASSLGLIKGTPRRNTEAFF	TGTGCCAGCAGCTTAGGGCTCATCAAGGGGACACCTAGAAGGAACACTGAAGCTTTCTTT
many	TRBV20-1	NA	TRBJ1-5	CSARVAGASNQPQHF	TGCAGTGCTAGAGTTGCGGGGGCAAGCAATCAGCCCCAGCATTTT
NA	TRBV9	NA	TRBJ2-1	CASSVVGAEDFQFF	TGTGCCAGCAGCGTAGTAGGGGCGGAGGATTTCCAGTTCTTC
NA	TRBV30	NA	TRBJ2-3	CAWSGAMGGQGDTHYF	TGTGCCTGGAGTGGGGCGATGGGGGGTCAGGGAGATACGCACTATTTT
many	TRBV6-2/TRBV6-3	NA	TRBJ1-5	CASSSRTRGTLQQPQHF	TGTGCCAGCAGTTCTCGGACCCGGGGGACCCTTCAGCAGCCCCAGCATTTT
NA	TRBV10-1	NA	TRBJ2-1	CASSAADNEQFF	TGCGCCAGCAGCGCCGCAGACAATGAGCAGTTCTTC
NA	TRBV25-1	NA	TRBJ2-3	CASSKSKGIRTDTQYF	TGTGCCAGCAGTAAATCTAAGGGGATTCGCACAGATACGCAGTATTTT
few	TRBV5-1	TRBD1	TRBJ1-6	CASSLSPGQETSPLHF	TGCGCCAGCAGCTTGTCGCCGGGACAGGAGACTTCACCCCTCCACTTT
few	TRBV18	NA	TRBJ1-3	CASSPGRENTIYF	TGTGCCAGCTCACCCGGACGGGAAAACACCATATATTTT
once	TRBV5-8	NA	TRBJ2-7	CASSRNQGGEQYF	TGTGCCAGCAGCCGAAATCAGGGGGGCGAGCAGTACTTC
NA	TRBV25-1	TRBD2	TRBJ2-3	CASSESGTSGVTDTQYF	TGTGCCAGCAGTGAATCCGGGACTAGCGGGGTCACAGATACGCAGTATTTT
few	TRBV10-1	NA	TRBJ2-2	CATGREANTGELFF	TGCGCCACCGGGCGAGAAGCTAACACCGGGGAGCTGTTTTTT
few	TRBV3-1	NA	TRBJ2-1	CASSQDGPSNEQFF	TGTGCCAGCAGCCAAGATGGCCCCAGCAATGAGCAGTTCTTC